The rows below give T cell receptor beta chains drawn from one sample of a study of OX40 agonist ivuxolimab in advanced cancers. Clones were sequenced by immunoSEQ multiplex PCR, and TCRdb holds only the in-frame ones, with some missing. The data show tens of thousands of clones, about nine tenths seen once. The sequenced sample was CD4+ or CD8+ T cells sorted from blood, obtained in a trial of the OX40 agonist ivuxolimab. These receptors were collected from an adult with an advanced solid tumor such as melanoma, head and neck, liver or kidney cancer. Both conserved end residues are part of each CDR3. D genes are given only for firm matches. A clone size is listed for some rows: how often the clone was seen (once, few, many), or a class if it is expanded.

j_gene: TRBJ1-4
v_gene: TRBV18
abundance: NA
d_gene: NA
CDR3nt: TGTGCCAGCTCACCCCAACAGGGAACTAATGAAAAACTGTTTTTT
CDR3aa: CASSPQQGTNEKLFF

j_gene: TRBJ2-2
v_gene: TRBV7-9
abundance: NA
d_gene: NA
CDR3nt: TGTGCCAGCAGCTTAGGGCTCATGGGGAGGAACACCGGGGAGCTGTTTTTT
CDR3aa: CASSLGLMGRNTGELFF

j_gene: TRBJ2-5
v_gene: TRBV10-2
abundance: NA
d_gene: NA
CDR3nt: TGCGCCAGCAGTGAGTCGGGGAACCAAGAGACCCAGTACTTC
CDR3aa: CASSESGNQETQYF

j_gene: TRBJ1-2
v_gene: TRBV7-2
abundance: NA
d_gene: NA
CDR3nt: TGTGCCAGCAGCTCGCGTTTCTATGGCTACACCTTC
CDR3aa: CASSSRFYGYTF

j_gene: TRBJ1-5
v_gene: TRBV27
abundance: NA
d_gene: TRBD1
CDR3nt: TGTGCCAGCAGTTTACTAACGCCAGGGGGCGCAGGCCAGCCCCAGCATTTT
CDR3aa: CASSLLTPGGAGQPQHF

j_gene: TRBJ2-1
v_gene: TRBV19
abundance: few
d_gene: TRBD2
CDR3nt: TGTGCCAGTAGTATACCAACCGGGACTAGCGGGGGGGCCAATGAGCAGTTCTTC
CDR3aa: CASSIPTGTSGGANEQFF

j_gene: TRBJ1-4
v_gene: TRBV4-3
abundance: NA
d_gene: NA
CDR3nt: TGCGCCAGCAGCCAAGCCATTACAACTAATGAAAAACTGTTTTTT
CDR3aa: CASSQAITTNEKLFF

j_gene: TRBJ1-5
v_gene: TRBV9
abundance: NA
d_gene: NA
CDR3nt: TGTGCCAGCAGCGTAGACGGTCGTAGCAATCAGCCCCAGCATTTT
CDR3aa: CASSVDGRSNQPQHF

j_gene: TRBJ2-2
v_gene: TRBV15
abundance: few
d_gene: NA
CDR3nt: TGTGCCACCAGCCCAGAGAGGAGGGCCGGCAGAGGCACCGGGGAGCTGTTTTTT
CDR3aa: CATSPERRAGRGTGELFF

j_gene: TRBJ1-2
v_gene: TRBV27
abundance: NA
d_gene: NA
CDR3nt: TGTGCCAGCAGTTCGTTGGACAGTAATAACTATGGCTACACCTTC
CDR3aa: CASSSLDSNNYGYTF

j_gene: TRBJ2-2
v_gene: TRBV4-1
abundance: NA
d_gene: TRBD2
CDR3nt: TGCGCCAGCAGCCAAGGGGCGGGGGGGATTACCGGGGAGCTGTTTTTT
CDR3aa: CASSQGAGGITGELFF

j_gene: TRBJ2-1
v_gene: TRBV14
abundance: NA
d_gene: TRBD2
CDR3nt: TGTGCCAGCAGCCACTTAGCGGGAGGGTCCTACAATGAGCAGTTCTTC
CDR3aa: CASSHLAGGSYNEQFF

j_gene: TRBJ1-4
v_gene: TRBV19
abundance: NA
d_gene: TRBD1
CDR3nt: TGTGCCAGTAGTACCGACGCCTGGACAGGGGGAGGTGAAAAACTGTTTTTT
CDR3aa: CASSTDAWTGGGEKLFF

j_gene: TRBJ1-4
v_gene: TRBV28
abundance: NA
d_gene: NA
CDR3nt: TGTGCCAGCAGTTTACTCCCGGGTGCAACTAATGAAAAACTGTTTTTT
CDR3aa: CASSLLPGATNEKLFF

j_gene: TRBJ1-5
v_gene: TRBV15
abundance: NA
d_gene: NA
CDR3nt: TGTGCCACCAGCGGAGGTTATAGCAATCAGCCCCAGCATTTT
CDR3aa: CATSGGYSNQPQHF

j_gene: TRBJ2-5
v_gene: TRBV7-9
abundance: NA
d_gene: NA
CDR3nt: TGTGCCAGCAGCTTTCAACTACAGGAGACCCAGTACTTC
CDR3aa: CASSFQLQETQYF

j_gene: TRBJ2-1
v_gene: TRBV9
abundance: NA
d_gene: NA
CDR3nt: TGTGCCAGCAGCGTAGTCGACAATAATGAGCAGTTCTTC
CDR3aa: CASSVVDNNEQFF

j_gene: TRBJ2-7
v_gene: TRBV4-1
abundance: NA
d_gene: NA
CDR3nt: TGCGCCAGCAGCCAAGATCAGACAGCTCACGAGCAGTACTTC
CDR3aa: CASSQDQTAHEQYF

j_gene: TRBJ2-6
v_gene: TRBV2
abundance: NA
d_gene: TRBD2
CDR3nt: TGTGCCAGCAGTGAGAGTAGCGGGGGGCCCCGGGGGGCCAACGTCCTGACTTTC
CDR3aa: CASSESSGGPRGANVLTF

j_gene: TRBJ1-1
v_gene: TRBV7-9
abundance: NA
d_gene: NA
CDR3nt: TGTGCCAGCAGCTTAGTGGGCAGGGGATGGAACACTGAAGCTTTCTTT
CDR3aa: CASSLVGRGWNTEAFF

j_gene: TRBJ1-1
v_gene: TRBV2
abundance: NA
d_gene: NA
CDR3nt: TGTGCCAGCAGGGGGACGGTGAACACTGAAGCTTTCTTT
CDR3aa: CASRGTVNTEAFF

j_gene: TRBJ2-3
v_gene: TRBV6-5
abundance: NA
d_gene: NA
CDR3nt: TGTGCCAGCAGCAGGGGCCCTGGTGCAGATACGCAGTATTTT
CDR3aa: CASSRGPGADTQYF

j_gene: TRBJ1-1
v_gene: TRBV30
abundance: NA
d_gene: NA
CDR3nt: TGTGCCTGGAGAAAAAAGGGGGGATCAACCGAAGCTTTCTTT
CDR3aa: CAWRKKGGSTEAFF

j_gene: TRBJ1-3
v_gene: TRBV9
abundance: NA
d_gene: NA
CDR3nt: TGTGCCAGCAGCAGGGAGGGGGGCTCTGGAAACACCATATATTTT
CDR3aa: CASSREGGSGNTIYF

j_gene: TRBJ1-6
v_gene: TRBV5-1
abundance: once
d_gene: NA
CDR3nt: TGCGCCAGCAGCAGAACAGGGAGTCGTAATTCACCCCTCCACTTT
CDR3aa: CASSRTGSRNSPLHF

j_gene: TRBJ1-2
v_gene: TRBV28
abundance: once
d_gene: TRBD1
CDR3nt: TGTGCCAGCAGTTCAAACCCGGGACAGGGCTATGGCTACACCTTC
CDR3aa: CASSSNPGQGYGYTF

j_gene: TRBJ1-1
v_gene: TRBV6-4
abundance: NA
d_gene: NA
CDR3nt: TGTGCCAGCAGTGACCCGGGGAAGAACACTGAAGCTTTCTTT
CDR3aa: CASSDPGKNTEAFF

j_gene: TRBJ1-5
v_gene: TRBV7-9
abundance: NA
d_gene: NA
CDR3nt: TGTGCCAGCAGCTTGCTGGGAGGCAATCAGCCCCAGCATTTT
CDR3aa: CASSLLGGNQPQHF

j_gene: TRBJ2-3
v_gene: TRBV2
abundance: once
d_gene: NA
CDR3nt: TGTGCCAGCCCGGAAGGGGACTCGGAACAGTATTTT
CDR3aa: CASPEGDSEQYF

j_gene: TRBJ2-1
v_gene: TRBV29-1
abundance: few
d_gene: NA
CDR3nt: TGCAGCGCCTGGGGACTTTACAATGAGCAGTTCTTC
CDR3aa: CSAWGLYNEQFF

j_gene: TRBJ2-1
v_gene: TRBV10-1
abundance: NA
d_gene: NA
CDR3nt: TGCGCCAGCAGTGAGTCGGACTACTCCAATGAGCAGTTCTTC
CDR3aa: CASSESDYSNEQFF

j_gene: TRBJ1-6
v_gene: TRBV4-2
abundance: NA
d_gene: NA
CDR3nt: TGTGCCAGCAGAACGAACTCAGGGGATAATTCACCCCTCCACTTT
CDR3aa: CASRTNSGDNSPLHF

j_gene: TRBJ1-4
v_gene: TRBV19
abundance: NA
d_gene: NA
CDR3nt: TGTGCCAGTAGTATATCCAGACTGAGAACTAATGAAAAACTGTTTTTT
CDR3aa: CASSISRLRTNEKLFF

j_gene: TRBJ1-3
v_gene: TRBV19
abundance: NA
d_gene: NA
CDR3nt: TGTGCCAGTAAGAGGGTTTTGGGTAACACCATATATTTT
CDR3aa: CASKRVLGNTIYF

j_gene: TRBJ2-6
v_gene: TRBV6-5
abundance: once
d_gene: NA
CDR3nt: TGTGCCAGCAGTTACTCGACAGTCTCTGGGGCCAACGTCCTGACTTTC
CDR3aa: CASSYSTVSGANVLTF